This record looks at one TCR beta chain sequence and its context. What it binds is unknown. Trimming took 3 bases from V and 5 from J; bases not matched to a gene: 19. This CDR3 region has 18 residues. Germline V gene sequence: CDR1 SGHDT, CDR2 YYEEEE. These data come from a study of identifying expanded T cells in peripheral blood. Study outcomes and limitations: Over around two and four weeks, about 17 and 20 clones changed, versus roughly 1.2 between replicates.

Assay: immunoSEQ multiplex PCR; the TCRdb copy retains only in-frame clones and omits some. The sample consists of under 100,000 clones, about 85% of them appearing once. This clonotype was sampled from a person between 18 and 75 years old in good health. The sequenced sample consisted of blood. This chain joins TRBV5-6 and TRBJ2-5, with 7 bases aligning to TRBD1. The CDR3 nucleotides read TGTGCCAGCAGCTCACCCCGGGACAGAGGCGTTGGCGGTGAGACCCAGTACTTC. It is translated as CASSSPRDRGVGGETQYF.